This TCR beta chain was captured in a study of blood T cells in healthy people across ages. Regarding the study as a whole: Diversity estimates from one million T cells were considered underestimates.

CDR1 is SGHTA, CDR2 FQGNSA, per germline. The CDR3 consists of 14 residues. The V end was cut by 2 bases, the J end by 3 bases, with 10 bases between. For the second PCR, which ran for 7 to 11 cycles, a sample-barcoded 5' primer and a J-beta primer mix were used. One entry per CDR3 protein results from TCRdb running MiXCR on the 5' RACE reads. The table includes about 1.5 million distinct CDR3 sequences, under 55% detected once. Total RNA was extracted at no less than 6 micrograms per sample. A note on this clonotype: Its cognate antigen is unknown.

V is TRBV7-2 and J is TRBJ2-5; D gene uncertain. The sequenced sample consisted of blood. The source is a young woman in good health. The CDR3 is CASSLNRLKETQYF. Written as DNA, the CDR3 is TGTGCCAGCAGCTTAAATCGGTTAAAAGAGACCCAGTACTTC.